Below are 32 T cell receptor beta chains sequenced from a single sample in a study of vaccination and CD4 T cells after COVID-19. For these receptors, no antigen is known. Oncomine TCR Beta short-read sequencing was applied to DNA from cultured CD4+ T cells. TCRdb independently ran MiXCR on the PCR reads; one entry per CDR3 protein. The table includes about 14,000 distinct CDR3 sequences, roughly 73% detected once. Treatment here: roughly 10-day PBMC culture with coronavirus spike peptide pools or control peptides (ViraFEST assay). The sample consisted of CD4+ T cells from blood, cultured in vitro. These receptors all come from a human donor who had recovered from COVID-19.

A few counts support this clonotype. V gene TRBV20-1 combines with J gene TRBJ2-2, with 7 bases identical to TRBD2. The CDR3 extends over 15 amino acids. V trimming: 0 bases; J trimming: 2 bases; junction bases outside the gene matches: 3. Germline CDR1 and CDR2: DFQATT and SNEGSKA (reference sequence). The CDR3 here is CSAREREVNTGELFF. The CDR3 bases are TGCAGTGCTAGAGAACGGGAGGTAAACACCGGGGAGCTGTTTTTT.

This clonotype appeared a single time. One junction end does not reproduce the germline sequence, and a read error may be involved. The chain has TRBV24-1 and TRBJ2-1; the match to TRBD2 covers 7 bases. The CDR3 consists of 17 residues. Germline loops: CDR1 KGHDR, CDR2 SFDVKD. CDR3 residues: CATSDATSVTSYNEQFF. The CDR3 nucleotides read TGTGCTACCAGTGATGCAACTAGCGTCACCTCCTACAATGAGCAGTTCTTC.

The chain joins TRBV6-1 to TRBJ1-1; the D is unclear. Germline V gene data show CDR1 as MNHNS and CDR2 as SASEGT. Trimming left V 2 bases short and J 3 bases short, with 4 bases between. The CDR3 consists of 12 residues. CDR3 protein: CASSEFYTEAFF. The CDR3 nucleotides are TGTGCCAGCAGTGAATTCTACACTGAAGCTTTCTTT.

The chain carries TRBV20-1 and TRBJ2-1; 10 bases agree with TRBD2. Trimming cost V 4 bases and J 0 bases; bases outside gene matches: 21. This CDR3 is built from 21 residues. Germline V CDR1 and CDR2: DFQATT, SNEGSKA (reference sequence). CDR3 DNA: TGCAGTGCTACTAATCTAGGACTAGCGGATAGGACCCCAAGCTCCTACAATGAGCAGTTCTTC. It codes for CSATNLGLADRTPSSYNEQFF.

This rearrangement joins TRBV2 to TRBJ2-2; possibly TRBD2 for D (6 bases). V shed 7 bases and J shed 4 bases, with 22 bases lying between them. CDR1 SNHLY and CDR2 FYNNEI come from the germline V gene. The CDR3 covers 17 residues. The CDR3 is CASKSGTGGGGTGELFF. In DNA form, the CDR3 reads TGTGCCAGCAAGTCTGGTACCGGGGGAGGAGGCACCGGGGAGCTGTTTTTT.

The rearrangement uses TRBV6-5 and TRBJ2-5; 9 bases are a match to TRBD2. This CDR3 has 13 residues. J gave up 4 bases and V 4 bases, and 1 base lay outside the gene matches. The germline V gene encodes CDR1 MNHEY and CDR2 SVGAGI. CDR3 sequence: CASSSLAGETQYF. Written as DNA, the CDR3 is TGTGCCAGCAGTTCACTAGCGGGAGAGACCCAGTACTTC.

The CDR3 loop reads CASSSRLAGGGTQYF. For the CDR3, the DNA is TGTGCCAGCAGTAGCCGGCTAGCGGGAGGGGGGACCCAGTACTTC. The chain links TRBV12-3 or TRBV12-4 to TRBJ2-5, with 12 positions matching TRBD2. This CDR3 region has 15 residues. The V segment lost 5 bases and the J segment 7 bases; nucleotides outside the gene matches: 8.

V and J are TRBV6-2 or TRBV6-3 and TRBJ1-6; 7 bases match TRBD1. In germline, CDR1 is MNHEY, CDR2 SVGEGT. CDR3 size: 15 residues. Unmatched junction bases numbered 13, after V lost 7 bases and J lost 10 bases. In DNA, the CDR3 is TGTGCCAGCACTGATCCAGGGGGGCTTACCTCACCCCTCCACTTT. It specifies CASTDPGGLTSPLHF.

The V gene is TRBV11-2, the J gene TRBJ1-1, with 9 bases matching TRBD1. This CDR3 region has 17 residues. Looked up from germline, CDR1 is SGHAT and CDR2 is FQNNGV. V shed 1 base, J shed 11 bases, and the junction held 17 bases outside the gene matches. CDR3 nucleotides: TGTGCCAGCAGCTTAGGGACTTGGGAATTGCGGGACAGGGAGGCTTTCTTT. This gives the protein CASSLGTWELRDREAFF.

This clonotype was seen a handful of times. The rearrangement uses TRBV28 and TRBJ1-2; no clear D. V lost 1 base, J lost 7 bases, and 10 bases lay in between. CDR1 and CDR2 (germline): MDHEN, SYDVKM. The CDR3 length is 13 residues. CDR3 coding DNA: TGTGCCAGCAGTTTATTAACTGCAGGTGGCTACACCTTC. Its translation is CASSLLTAGGYTF.

This chain connects TRBV30 to TRBJ1-4, with D uncertain. Trimming removed 2 bases from V and 4 bases from J, with 17 bases in between. CDR3 length: 16 residues. Germline CDR1 GTSNPN, CDR2 SVGIG (reference sequence). The CDR3 reads CAWSLRAWESNEKLFF. The CDR3 region has the DNA TGTGCCTGGAGTCTACGGGCCTGGGAAAGTAATGAAAAACTGTTTTTT. Supplemented by reference TRBV30 and TRBJ1-4, the full variable domain reads SQTIHQWPATLVQPVGSPLSLECTVEGTSNPNLYWYRQAAGRGLQLLFYSVGIGQISSEVPQNLSASRPQDRQFILSSKKLLLSDSGFYLCAWSLRAWESNEKLFFGSGTQLSVL.

This clonotype was detected a few times. The V call is TRBV19, the J call TRBJ1-2; the match to TRBD1 covers 8 bases. V was pared by 5 bases and J by 5 bases, with 7 bases of the junction left unmatched. The CDR3 is 14 amino acids. From germline, CDR1 is LNHDA and CDR2 SQIVND (reference sequence). The CDR3 bases are TGTGCCAGTAGTGCCCCGGACAGGGTATATGGCTACACCTTC. Translation: CASSAPDRVYGYTF.

The chain carries TRBV28 and TRBJ1-2; D gene ambiguous. The CDR3 is 15 amino acids. Looked up from germline, CDR1 is MDHEN and CDR2 is SYDVKM. The V end lost 6 bases, the J end lost 0 bases, and 14 bases lay between the germline ends. The DNA for the CDR3 is TGTGCCAGCAGGCTAGAATCGGGCACTAACTATGGCTACACCTTC. Its translation: CASRLESGTNYGYTF.

This clonotype was observed once. The rearrangement joins TRBV7-2 to TRBJ1-6; D gene ambiguous. Germline V gives CDR1 SGHTA, CDR2 FQGNSA. The V gene lost 3 bases and the J gene lost 9 bases, with 9 bases spanning the gap. The length of the CDR3 is 13 residues. The CDR3 loop reads CASSFVRPSPLHF. In DNA form, the CDR3 reads TGTGCCAGCAGCTTTGTCCGCCCTTCACCCCTCCACTTT.

The chain links TRBV20-1 to TRBJ2-7, with no clear D. The CDR3 has 11 amino acids. Germline V gene sequence: CDR1 DFQATT, CDR2 SNEGSKA (reference sequence). V lost 3 bases, J lost 4 bases, and 7 bases lay in between. The DNA of the CDR3 is TGCAGTGCTAGGGGGAATTACGAGCAGTACTTC. Its translation: CSARGNYEQYF.

This chain links TRBV7-9 with TRBJ2-2; 7 nucleotides match TRBD2. Germline loops: CDR1 SEHNR, CDR2 FQNEAQ (reference sequence). The CDR3 is 13 residues long. Losses at the gene ends were 4 bases for V and 6 bases for J; bases not matched to a gene: 2. In DNA form, the CDR3 reads TGTGCCAGCAGCTCACTAGCGCCCGGGGAGCTGTTTTTT. Its translation is CASSSLAPGELFF.

This clonotype showed up just a few times. V and J are TRBV19 and TRBJ1-5, with D tentatively TRBD1 (5 bases). Germline V gene data show CDR1 as LNHDA and CDR2 as SQIVND (reference sequence). Trimming stripped 6 bases from V and 1 base from J, with 7 bases between. The CDR3 sequence is 13 residues long. CDR3: CASRRQSNQPQHF. The CDR3 bases are TGTGCCAGTAGGAGACAGAGCAATCAGCCCCAGCATTTT.

The V gene is TRBV28, the J gene TRBJ1-2, with D possibly TRBD1 on 6 matching bases. CDR3 size: 14 residues. Germline-derived CDR1 and CDR2 are MDHEN and SYDVKM. The germline V and J ends were trimmed by 11 bases and 8 bases, with 24 bases remaining between them. CDR3 in DNA: TGTGCCTGGGCCGATCGAGGGGGGCGGCTGGGCTACACCTTC. This gives the protein CAWADRGGRLGYTF.

This chain joins TRBV7-2 and TRBJ1-2; tentative D call: TRBD1 (6 bases). The CDR3 runs 14 residues. CDR1 SGHTA and CDR2 FQGNSA come from the germline V gene. V gave up 5 bases and J gave up 4 bases, with 14 bases separating them. CDR3 region: CASSLGQWSYGYTF. DNA for the CDR3: TGTGCCAGCAGCCTAGGACAGTGGTCCTATGGCTACACCTTC.

V and J are TRBV6-5 and TRBJ2-1; no reliable D call. Trimming left V 2 bases short and J 0 bases short, with 5 bases between. The CDR3 covers 14 residues. Germline V gene sequence: CDR1 MNHEY, CDR2 SVGAGI. DNA for the CDR3: TGTGCCAGCAGTTACCGAAACTCCTACAATGAGCAGTTCTTC. This sequence encodes CASSYRNSYNEQFF.

The sample holds one count of this clonotype. The chain recombines TRBV2 with TRBJ2-7; 12 bases align to TRBD2. Trimming cost V 3 bases and J 6 bases; bases outside gene matches: 9. This CDR3 has 16 residues. CDR1 is SNHLY, CDR2 FYNNEI, per germline. The CDR3: CASSDISSGRASEQYF. The CDR3, as DNA: TGTGCCAGCAGTGATATCTCTAGCGGGAGGGCTTCCGAGCAGTACTTC.

This chain links TRBV27 with TRBJ1-4; D is perhaps TRBD1 (5 bases). The V gene's germline CDR1 is MNHEY and CDR2 SMNVEV (reference sequence). The CDR3 length is 15 residues. Trimming cost V 1 base and J 5 bases, with 11 bases left between them. CDR3 DNA sequence: TGTGCCAGCAGTTTATTTGGGGCCCGGAATGAAAAACTGTTTTTT. This gives the protein CASSLFGARNEKLFF.

This rearrangement joins TRBV20-1 to TRBJ2-3; 13 positions match TRBD2. CDR1 DFQATT and CDR2 SNEGSKA come from the germline V gene (reference sequence). The length of the CDR3 is 17 residues. V shed 8 bases, J shed 0 bases, and the junction held 11 bases outside the gene matches. CDR3 in amino acids: CSLSTSGRPGSTDTQYF. In DNA form, the CDR3 reads TGCAGTCTTTCGACTAGCGGGAGGCCAGGGAGCACAGATACGCAGTATTTT.

The chain couples TRBV6-2 or TRBV6-3 to TRBJ1-1; tentatively, D is TRBD1 (5 bases). The CDR3 sequence is 16 residues long. V lost 5 bases and J lost 3, with 19 bases in between. CDR1 is MNHEY and CDR2 is SVGEGT in the germline V gene. CDR3: CASSRKARGEDTEAFF. The CDR3 nucleotides read TGTGCCAGCAGTCGTAAGGCTAGGGGCGAGGACACTGAAGCTTTCTTT.

The rearrangement joins TRBV28 to TRBJ2-5; TRBD2 matches at 7 bases. The CDR3 spans 15 residues. The junction had 10 bases not matched to a gene; V was cut back by 4 bases and J by 5 bases. CDR1 and CDR2 from the germline V gene are MDHEN and SYDVKM. The CDR3 here is CASSSPGGGAETQYF. For the CDR3, the DNA is TGTGCCAGCAGTTCACCGGGCGGGGGTGCGGAGACCCAGTACTTC.

The CDR3 protein is CASSFGQGEQYF. In DNA form, the CDR3 reads TGTGCCAGCAGCTTCGGACAGGGCGAGCAGTACTTC. J is TRBJ2-1 and V is TRBV7-8, with 8 bases matching TRBD1. The DNA end is more similar to TRBJ2-7, so the J call may be wrong. The CDR3 extends over 12 amino acids. Per the germline V gene, CDR1 is SGHVS and CDR2 is FQNEAQ.

The chain carries TRBV5-5 and TRBJ2-1; 10 bases fit TRBD2. V shed 3 bases and J 3 bases; nucleotides not matched to a gene: 6. The germline gives CDR1 SGHKS, CDR2 YYEKEE (reference sequence). This CDR3 is 16 amino acids long. The CDR3 bases are TGTGCCAGCAGCTCAAGCCTAGCGGGAGTCTACAATGAGCAGTTCTTC. Translating it yields CASSSSLAGVYNEQFF.

The V call is TRBV27, the J call TRBJ1-5; D remains ambiguous. Germline-derived CDR1 and CDR2 are MNHEY and SMNVEV (reference sequence). This CDR3 is built from 18 residues. With 6 bases removed from V and 0 bases from J, the gap between germline ends came to 21 bases. CDR3 sequence: CASSEVQTDRYSNQPQHF. The CDR3, as DNA: TGTGCCAGCAGCGAGGTACAGACCGATCGATATAGCAATCAGCCCCAGCATTTT.

This rearrangement joins TRBV20-1 to TRBJ2-5; no firm D call. This CDR3 contains 15 residues. The germline V gene has CDR1 DFQATT and CDR2 SNEGSKA (reference sequence). The V end lost 5 bases, the J end lost 7 bases, and 23 bases lay between the germline ends. The CDR3 DNA is TGCAGTGCTCGAGCTCCGGACCCCCGTCGAGGGACCCAGTACTTC. Translation: CSARAPDPRRGTQYF.

The chain has TRBV2 and TRBJ2-1, with 8 bases that match TRBD2. The germline V gene encodes CDR1 SNHLY and CDR2 FYNNEI. The V and J ends lost 1 base and 6 bases, in that order; junction bases with no gene match: 8. The CDR3 length is 16 residues. CDR3 loop: CASSEGWAGGGNEQFF. DNA for the CDR3: TGTGCCAGCAGTGAAGGCTGGGCGGGAGGTGGCAATGAGCAGTTCTTC.

The rearrangement links TRBV4-2 to TRBJ2-7; 9 bases agree with TRBD2. The J call is doubtful: the DNA matches TRBJ2-5 better. Germline values: CDR1 LGHNA, CDR2 YNFKEQ. This CDR3 has 17 amino acids. The CDR3 nucleotides are TGTGCCAGCAGCCAAGCCACAATTGGCGGGAGGGAAGAGACCCAGTACTTC. Translating gives CASSQATIGGREETQYF.

The chain employs TRBV2 and TRBJ1-5; D uncertain. This CDR3 region has 13 residues. Germline-derived CDR1 and CDR2 are SNHLY and FYNNEI. The ends were cut back, 6 bases at V and 3 bases at J, with 9 bases in the middle. CDR3 DNA sequence: TGTGCCAGCAGGGGAACTTTCAATCAGCCCCAGCATTTT. Translating it yields CASRGTFNQPQHF.